A single sample gave rise to the 24 T cell receptor beta chains below, sequenced in a study of T-cell reconstitution after alpha-beta-depleted transplantation in children. Researchers prepared the TCRbeta library using unique molecular identifiers, the study reports. MiXCR was run by TCRdb on the PCR reads, yielding one entry per CDR3 protein. Of about 980,000 distinct CDR3 sequences in the sample, under 30% were seen once. The source material was PBMCs, mostly from graft donor cells, sampled 360 days after TCRalphabeta/CD19-depleted stem cell transplant. The receptors were sampled from a boy under two years old who had a stem cell transplant for SCID, so the T cells may come from the graft donor.

The rearrangement uses TRBV5-6 and TRBJ2-1; 9 nucleotides align to TRBD2. J gave up 7 bases and V 1 base, and 18 bases lay outside the gene matches. The CDR3 sequence is 19 residues long. Per the germline V gene, CDR1 is SGHDT and CDR2 is YYEEEE. The CDR3 reads CASSLFGSGGRILPNEQFF. DNA of the CDR3: TGTGCCAGCAGCTTGTTTGGTAGCGGGGGCCGGATTCTTCCAAATGAGCAGTTCTTC.

Only a few counts were recorded for this clonotype. The CDR3 loop reads CSAIPWTPGADTQYF. The CDR3 region has the DNA TGCAGTGCTATCCCCTGGACTCCTGGGGCAGATACGCAGTATTTT. This chain connects TRBV20-1 to TRBJ2-3; a possible D gene is TRBD2 (5 bases). Germline CDR1 DFQATT, CDR2 SNEGSKA (reference sequence). The germline V and J ends were trimmed by 4 bases and 4 bases, with 18 bases remaining between them. The CDR3 loop spans 15 amino acids.

The chain is built from TRBV12-3 or TRBV12-4 and TRBJ1-5; TRBD1 might be the D (5 bases). The CDR3 sequence is 15 residues long. Trimming pared 1 base from V and 2 bases from J, leaving 9 bases between. CDR3 nucleotides: TGTGCCAGCAGTTTAGAGGGGAAAGGCAATCAGCCCCAGCATTTT. Its translation: CASSLEGKGNQPQHF.

The chain combines TRBV25-1 with TRBJ2-7; TRBD2 might be the D (6 bases). V was cut by 8 bases and J by 7 bases, with 9 bases left in between. CDR3 length equals 10 residues. The germline V gene has CDR1 MGHDK and CDR2 SYGVNS. In DNA, the CDR3 is TGTGCCAGCGGAGGGAGGGAGCAGTACTTC. It is translated as CASGGREQYF.

This rearrangement joins TRBV10-3 to TRBJ1-5; maybe TRBD1 (5 bases). This CDR3 has 15 amino acids. With 1 base removed from V and 3 bases from J, the gap between germline ends came to 10 bases. Germline CDR1 ENHRY, CDR2 SYGVKD. CDR3 bases: TGTGCCATCAGTGAGTTGGGGGTACCCAATCAGCCCCAGCATTTT. Translation: CAISELGVPNQPQHF.

This clonotype was seen only a few times. The chain uses TRBV15 and TRBJ2-1, with 9 bases identical to TRBD2. From germline, CDR1 is LNHNV and CDR2 YYDKDF (reference sequence). The trim removed 0 bases at V and 0 bases at J, leaving 9 bases unmatched. The CDR3 contains 19 residues. The CDR3 sequence is CATSRDADRRGGSYNEQFF. CDR3 in DNA: TGTGCCACCAGCAGAGACGCGGACCGGCGGGGGGGCTCCTACAATGAGCAGTTCTTC.

The V and J genes are TRBV20-1 and TRBJ1-5; tentative D call: TRBD1 (6 bases). Germline CDR1 is DFQATT and CDR2 is SNEGSKA (reference sequence). CDR3 length: 14 residues. Trimming took 2 bases from V and 1 from J, leaving 9 bases between them. The CDR3 sequence is CSARQGWSNQPQHF. The DNA for the CDR3 is TGCAGTGCTAGACAGGGGTGGAGCAATCAGCCCCAGCATTTT.

CDR3 region: CASSLGSGNNQPQHF. For the CDR3, the DNA is TGTGCCAGCAGTTTAGGCTCAGGGAACAATCAGCCCCAGCATTTT. V usage is TRBV12-3 or TRBV12-4 and J usage is TRBJ1-5; possible D gene TRBD1, 5 bases. The CDR3 is 15 residues long. Deletions cut 1 base from V and 3 bases from J, with 10 bases between.

This sequence joins TRBV7-8 and TRBJ2-7; no firm D call. Between the trimmed V and J ends, which lost 9 bases and 0 bases, there was a span of 18 bases. Germline CDR1 is SGHVS and CDR2 is FQNEAQ. This CDR3 has 15 residues. The CDR3 sequence is CASSEGLYRSYEQYF. The CDR3 nucleotides are TGTGCCAGTAGTGAAGGGCTGTATCGCTCCTACGAGCAGTACTTC.

The genes are TRBV12-3 or TRBV12-4 and TRBJ2-5; D may match TRBD1 or TRBD2 (5 bases each). V was pared by 3 bases and J by 2 bases, with 19 bases between. This CDR3 contains 17 residues. The chain's CDR3 is CASSFSPPGTRQETQYF. CDR3 DNA: TGTGCCAGCAGTTTCTCCCCCCCCGGGACCCGACAAGAGACCCAGTACTTC.

This clonotype was counted a few times. This chain joins TRBV4-1 and TRBJ2-7; D may correspond to TRBD1 or TRBD2 (5 bases each). From germline, CDR1 is MGHRA and CDR2 YSYEKL. With 3 bases removed from V and 1 base from J, the gap between germline ends came to 10 bases. The CDR3 contains 14 residues. In DNA, the CDR3 is TGCGCCAGCAGCCAGGGGACGTATTCCTACGAGCAGTACTTC. It encodes CASSQGTYSYEQYF.

The V call is TRBV10-3, the J call TRBJ2-7; tentative D call: TRBD2 (7 bases). The V gene lost 5 bases and the J gene lost 1 base, with 15 bases spanning the gap. The CDR3 contains 15 residues. Germline V gives CDR1 ENHRY, CDR2 SYGVKD. The CDR3 loop is CAISLGGGRSYEQYF. The CDR3, as DNA: TGTGCCATCAGTTTAGGGGGGGGCAGGTCCTACGAGCAGTACTTC.

The CDR3 here is CASSQEWGLEVRQYF. CDR3 coding DNA: TGTGCCAGCAGCCAAGAGTGGGGACTAGAGGTCCGGCAGTATTTT. V and J are TRBV4-2 and TRBJ2-3, with 8 bases fitting TRBD2. The CDR3 consists of 15 residues. Trimming cost V 0 bases and J 11 bases; bases outside gene matches: 10. The germline gives CDR1 LGHNA, CDR2 YNFKEQ.

The chain has TRBV20-1 and TRBJ2-3; D remains ambiguous. Germline CDR1 DFQATT, CDR2 SNEGSKA (reference sequence). Trimming pared 6 bases from V and 2 bases from J, leaving 12 bases between. This CDR3 contains 13 residues. In DNA, the CDR3 is TGCAGTGCCCCCCCGACGGACACAGATACGCAGTATTTT. Encoded protein: CSAPPTDTDTQYF.

The chain links TRBV5-1 to TRBJ2-3; possibly TRBD1 for D (7 bases). The germline gives CDR1 SGHRS, CDR2 YFSETQ. The CDR3 length is 15 residues. V was shortened by 0 bases and J by 5 bases, with 13 bases between the two germline ends. The CDR3 nucleotides are TGCGCCAGCAGCTTGGAGAGGAGGGGGCGAGATACGCAGTATTTT. Translated: CASSLERRGRDTQYF. The full variable domain, its missing parts supplied by reference TRBV5-1 and TRBJ2-3, is KAGVTQTPRYLIKTRGQQVTLSCSPISGHRSVSWYQQTPGQGLQFLFEYFSETQRNKGNFPGRFSGRQFSNSRSEMNVSTLELGDSALYLCASSLERRGRDTQYFGPGTRLTVL.

This sequence joins TRBV12-3 or TRBV12-4 and TRBJ1-2; D is ambiguous. CDR3 length: 13 residues. Trimming stripped 3 bases from V and 4 bases from J, with 9 bases between. The CDR3 DNA is TGTGCCAGCAGTTTGGAGAGTTTCTATGGCTACACCTTC. Its translation is CASSLESFYGYTF.

The chain employs TRBV7-2 and TRBJ2-7; D gene ambiguous. The ends were cut back, 2 bases at V and 9 bases at J, with 23 bases in the middle. In germline, CDR1 is SGHTA, CDR2 FQGNSA. CDR3 length: 16 amino acids. The CDR3 DNA follows: TGTGCCAGCAGCTTAAGCTCAGTAGCCCCTCTACGAGGGCAGTACTTC. This encodes CASSLSSVAPLRGQYF.

The V call is TRBV20-1, the J call TRBJ1-2; no clear D. V lost 1 base and J 2 bases, leaving 8 bases between the germline ends. This CDR3 is 13 amino acids long. Germline values: CDR1 DFQATT, CDR2 SNEGSKA (reference sequence). The CDR3 sequence is CSARVSGNYGYTF. The CDR3 DNA follows: TGCAGTGCTAGAGTTTCGGGGAACTATGGCTACACCTTC.

This clonotype was seen more than once but under ten times. The V gene is TRBV12-3 or TRBV12-4, the J gene TRBJ1-1; 10 bases fit TRBD1. This CDR3 has 15 residues. The ends lost 6 bases at V and 4 bases at J; junction bases unmatched: 8. CDR3 sequence (DNA): TGTGCCAGCAGCCAAAGACAGGGGGCGAGCACTGAAGCTTTCTTT. It is translated as CASSQRQGASTEAFF.

This clonotype was observed many times. V and J are TRBV29-1 and TRBJ2-1; 7 bases fit TRBD1. The J segment lost 8 bases and the V segment lost 3 bases, leaving 4 bases of the junction unmatched. The length of the CDR3 is 12 residues. Looked up from germline, CDR1 is SQVTM and CDR2 is ANQGSEA. The CDR3 DNA sequence: TGCAGCGTTGAGTTCCAGGGGGATGAGCAGTTCTTC. Protein: CSVEFQGDEQFF.

The chain combines TRBV5-1 with TRBJ2-7; 10 nucleotides line up with TRBD1. J gave up 4 bases and V 2 bases, and 9 bases lay outside the gene matches. The CDR3 sequence is 16 residues long. The germline CDR1 and CDR2 sequences are SGHRS and YFSETQ. This CDR3 reads CASSLADDRGLYEQYF. In nucleotides, the CDR3 is TGCGCCAGCAGCTTAGCTGATGACAGGGGGCTGTACGAGCAGTACTTC.

The J gene is TRBJ1-1, the V gene TRBV12-3 or TRBV12-4, with D hard to call. V was clipped by 3 bases and J by 1 base, with 9 bases between them. This CDR3 comprises 14 residues. The CDR3 loop is CASSFGRRNTEAFF. In DNA form, the CDR3 reads TGTGCCAGCAGTTTCGGTAGGAGGAACACTGAAGCTTTCTTT.

This clonotype was recorded a few times. The chain links TRBV6-2 or TRBV6-3 to TRBJ2-1; TRBD2 matches 10 bases. CDR3 length: 18 residues. The V and J ends lost 0 bases and 0 bases, in that order; junction bases with no gene match: 5. The V gene's germline CDR1 is MNHEY and CDR2 SVGEGT. The CDR3 spells CASSYSPSGGHSYNEQFF. The CDR3 DNA follows: TGTGCCAGCAGTTACTCGCCTAGCGGGGGCCACTCCTACAATGAGCAGTTCTTC.

The chain couples TRBV4-1 to TRBJ1-3, with D possibly TRBD1 on 6 matching bases. V lost 1 base and J lost 4, with 14 bases in between. Germline lookup yields CDR1 MGHRA and CDR2 YSYEKL. The length of the CDR3 is 16 residues. DNA for the CDR3: TGCGCCAGCAGCCAAGTTCAAGGGGGTTCGGGAAACACCATATATTTT. As protein: CASSQVQGGSGNTIYF.